This TCR beta chain was recorded in a study of blood T cell repertoires in COVID-19 (dated by TCRdb to 2020 to 2021). Study-level background: The collaborator samples originated in the United States, Italy and Spain and spanned the acute and convalescent phases of COVID-19. The material from the prospective study consisted of cDNA or gDNA derived from T cells, B-cell-depleted T cells, or PBMCs. Subjects who had been exposed to COVID-19, were actively infected with it, or had recovered from it provided the deeply sampled blood TCRbeta repertoires that made up the dataset. The repertoires were made available in a free public database intended to serve as a resource for research on the immune response to SARS-CoV-2. The samples were drawn from the first 160 participants of the ongoing ImmuneRACE study and from 1,254 subjects provided by 6 global collaborators. Sample metadata almost always included a de-identified subject ID, COVID-19 status, age in years and sex. Where available, HLA class I and class II types were taken from metadata supplied by the sample provider and were not determined by assay-based typing. The paper's findings and limits, for the study overall: The amount of clinical and demographic metadata varied by source and participant and was provided uncurated.

This clone was detected once. There is no known antigen for this receptor. No base quality information exists; no much larger clone differs at one position. V ends up 6 bases short and J 4 bases short, with an unmatched junction base count of 8. From its cysteine to its phenylalanine, the CDR3 spans 14 amino acids. The entry retains the CDR3 DNA only, 42 bases that are in frame from base 1. The germline V gene yields SNHLY for CDR1 and FYNNEI for CDR2. Each collaborating institution followed its own protocols to collect whole blood in K2EDTA tubes. For TCRbeta analysis, collaborator samples were shipped as frozen whole blood, as isolated PBMCs, or as DNA extracted from either sample type. The immunoSEQ Assay, a bias-controlled multiplex PCR, was used to amplify TCRbeta CDR3 regions from genomic DNA. In the original analysis: The number of nucleated cells in each sample was estimated by amplification of reference gene primers within the assay. To quantify the absolute abundance of each unique TCRbeta CDR3 rearrangement, sequence reads were collapsed and filtered. Productive Simpson clonality was computed per sample as the square root of Simpson's diversity index over productive rearrangements. This is the immuneACCESS table as TCRdb keeps it, with only in-frame sequences that have V and J called. A part of the clones is gone; compared with another copy, unresolved V genes explain less than half, and the rest is unexplained. That table supplies the V and J calls and clone size; D and trimming were determined from the DNA. The sample includes about 200,000 clones, with 70% to 85% observed a single time. Clones ranked in the top ten supply about 13% of the sample.

The TCR comes from a human donor in a cohort sampled during active COVID-19. What was sequenced was peripheral blood. The chain is encoded by TRBV2 joined to TRBJ1-1; 7 of the junction bases match TRBD1. The nucleotide sequence is given as TGTGCCAGCAGATCAACAGGGGATCGCACTGAAGCTTTCTTT. Translated, it gives CASRSTGDRTEAFF.